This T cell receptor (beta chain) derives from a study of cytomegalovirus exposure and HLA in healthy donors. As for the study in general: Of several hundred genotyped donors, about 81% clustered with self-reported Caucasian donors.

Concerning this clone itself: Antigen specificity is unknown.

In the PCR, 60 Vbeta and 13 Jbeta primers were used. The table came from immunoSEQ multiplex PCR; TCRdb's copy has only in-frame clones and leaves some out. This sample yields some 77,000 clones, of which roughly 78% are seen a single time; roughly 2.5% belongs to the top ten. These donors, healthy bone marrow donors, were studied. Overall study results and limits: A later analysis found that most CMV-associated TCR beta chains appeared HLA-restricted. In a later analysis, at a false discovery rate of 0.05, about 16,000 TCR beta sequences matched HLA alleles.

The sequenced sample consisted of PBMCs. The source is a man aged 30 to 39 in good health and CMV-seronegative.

The CDR3 reads CASSPTSGGAQYF. The CDR3 DNA reads as TGTGCCAGCAGCCCAACTAGCGGGGGGGCCCAGTACTTC. The chain is built from TRBV7-2 and TRBJ2-5; 13 nucleotides align to TRBD2. This CDR3 spans 13 amino acids. Losses at the gene ends were 5 bases for V and 9 bases for J; bases not matched to a gene: 3. The germline V gene encodes CDR1 SGHTA and CDR2 FQGNSA.